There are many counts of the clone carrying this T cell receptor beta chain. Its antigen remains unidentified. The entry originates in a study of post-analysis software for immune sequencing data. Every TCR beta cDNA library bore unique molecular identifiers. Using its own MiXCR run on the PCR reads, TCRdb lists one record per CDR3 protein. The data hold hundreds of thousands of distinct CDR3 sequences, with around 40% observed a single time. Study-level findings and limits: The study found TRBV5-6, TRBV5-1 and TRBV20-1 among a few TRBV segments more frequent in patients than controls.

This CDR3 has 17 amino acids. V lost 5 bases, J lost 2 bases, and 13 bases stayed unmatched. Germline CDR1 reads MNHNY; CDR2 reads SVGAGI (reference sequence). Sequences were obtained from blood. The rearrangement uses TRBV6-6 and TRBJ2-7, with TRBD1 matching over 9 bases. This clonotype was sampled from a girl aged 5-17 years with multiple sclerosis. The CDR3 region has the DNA TGTGCCAGCAGTCACGCCGGACAGGGGACGGTACCCTACGAGCAGTACTTC. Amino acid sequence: CASSHAGQGTVPYEQYF.